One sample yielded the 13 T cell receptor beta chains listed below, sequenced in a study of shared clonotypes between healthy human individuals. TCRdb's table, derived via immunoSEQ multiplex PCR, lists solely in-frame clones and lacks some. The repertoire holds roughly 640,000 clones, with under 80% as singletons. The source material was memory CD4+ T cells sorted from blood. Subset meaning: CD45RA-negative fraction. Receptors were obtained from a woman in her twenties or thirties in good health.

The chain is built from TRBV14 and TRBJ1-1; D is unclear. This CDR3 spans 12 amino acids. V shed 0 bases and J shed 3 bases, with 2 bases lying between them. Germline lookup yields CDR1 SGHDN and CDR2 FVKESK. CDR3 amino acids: CASSQDYTEAFF. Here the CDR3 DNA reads TGTGCCAGCAGCCAAGACTACACTGAAGCTTTCTTT.

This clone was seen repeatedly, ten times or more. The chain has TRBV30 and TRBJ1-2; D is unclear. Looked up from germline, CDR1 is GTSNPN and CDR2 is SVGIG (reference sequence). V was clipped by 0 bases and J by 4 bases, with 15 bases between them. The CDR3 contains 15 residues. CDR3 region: CAWSVPGQLRYGYTF. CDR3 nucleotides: TGTGCCTGGAGTGTACCTGGGCAGCTACGCTATGGCTACACCTTC.

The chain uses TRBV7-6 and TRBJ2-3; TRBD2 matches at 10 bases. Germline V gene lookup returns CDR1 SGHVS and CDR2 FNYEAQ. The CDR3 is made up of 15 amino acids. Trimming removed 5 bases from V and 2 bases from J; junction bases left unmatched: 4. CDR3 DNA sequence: TGTGCCAGCAGCCAAACTAGCGGGGCCACAGATACGCAGTATTTT. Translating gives CASSQTSGATDTQYF.

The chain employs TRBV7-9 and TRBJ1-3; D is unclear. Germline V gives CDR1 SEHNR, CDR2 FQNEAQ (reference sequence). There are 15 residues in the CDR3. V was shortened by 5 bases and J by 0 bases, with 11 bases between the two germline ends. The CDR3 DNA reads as TGTGCCAGCAGCCTCCCGGGGAACTCTGGAAACACCATATATTTT. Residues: CASSLPGNSGNTIYF.

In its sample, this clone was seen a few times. CDR3 in amino acids: CASSYSSLNTEAFF. As DNA, the CDR3 is TGTGCCAGCAGTTACTCGTCGCTTAACACTGAAGCTTTCTTT. This chain joins TRBV6-5 and TRBJ1-1; no reliable D call. Looked up from germline, CDR1 is MNHEY and CDR2 is SVGAGI. This CDR3 contains 14 residues. Trimming took off 0 bases at V and 2 bases at J, with 7 bases between the two ends.

CDR3 loop: CAISESRGDNEQYF. CDR3 DNA: TGTGCCATCAGTGAGTCGCGGGGGGACAACGAGCAGTACTTC. This rearrangement joins TRBV10-3 to TRBJ2-7; 8 bases line up with TRBD2. The CDR3 has 14 amino acids. V trimming: 0 bases; J trimming: 5 bases; junction bases outside the gene matches: 3. Germline V CDR1 and CDR2: ENHRY, SYGVKD.

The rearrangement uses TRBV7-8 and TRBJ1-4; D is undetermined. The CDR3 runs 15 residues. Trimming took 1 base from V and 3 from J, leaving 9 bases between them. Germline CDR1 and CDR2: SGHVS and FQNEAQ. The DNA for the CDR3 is TGTGCCAGCAGCTTAGGTCGGAGGCCTAATGAAAAACTGTTTTTT. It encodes CASSLGRRPNEKLFF.

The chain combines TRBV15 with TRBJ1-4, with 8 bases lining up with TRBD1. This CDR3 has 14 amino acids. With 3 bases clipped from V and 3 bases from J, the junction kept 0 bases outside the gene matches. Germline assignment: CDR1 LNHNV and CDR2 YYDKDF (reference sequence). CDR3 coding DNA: TGTGCCACCAGCAGGGACAGGGCTAATGAAAAACTGTTTTTT. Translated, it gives CATSRDRANEKLFF.

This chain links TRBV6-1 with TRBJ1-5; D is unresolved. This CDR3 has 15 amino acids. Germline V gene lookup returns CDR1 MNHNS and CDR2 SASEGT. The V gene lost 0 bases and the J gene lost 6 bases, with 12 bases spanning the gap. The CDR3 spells CASSEALPASQPQHF. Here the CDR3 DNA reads TGTGCCAGCAGTGAAGCGCTTCCTGCTTCTCAGCCCCAGCATTTT.

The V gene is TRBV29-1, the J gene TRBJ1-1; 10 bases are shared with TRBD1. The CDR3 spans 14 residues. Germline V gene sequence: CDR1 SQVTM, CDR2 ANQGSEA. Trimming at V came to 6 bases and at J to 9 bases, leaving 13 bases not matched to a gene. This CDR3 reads CSVYSGQGMEKAFF. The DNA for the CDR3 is TGCAGCGTCTATTCGGGACAGGGGATGGAGAAAGCTTTCTTT.

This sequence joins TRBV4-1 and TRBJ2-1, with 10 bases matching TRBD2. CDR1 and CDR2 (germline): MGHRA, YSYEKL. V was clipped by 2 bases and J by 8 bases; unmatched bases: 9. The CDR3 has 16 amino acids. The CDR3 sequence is CASSQLSGRAWYEQFF. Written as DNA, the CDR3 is TGCGCCAGCAGCCAACTCAGCGGGAGGGCCTGGTATGAGCAGTTCTTC.

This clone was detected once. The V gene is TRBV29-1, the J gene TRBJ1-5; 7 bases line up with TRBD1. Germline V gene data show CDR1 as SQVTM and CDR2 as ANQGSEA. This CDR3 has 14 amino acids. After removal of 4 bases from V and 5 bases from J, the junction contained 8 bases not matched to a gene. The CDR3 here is CSVAYGTDDQPQHF. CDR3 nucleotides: TGCAGCGTTGCATATGGGACAGACGATCAGCCCCAGCATTTT.

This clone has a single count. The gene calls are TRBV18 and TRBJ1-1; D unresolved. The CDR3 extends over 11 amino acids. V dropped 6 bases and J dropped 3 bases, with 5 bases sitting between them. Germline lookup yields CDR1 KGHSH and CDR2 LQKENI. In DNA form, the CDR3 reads TGTGCCAGCTCGTCAGACACTGAAGCTTTCTTT. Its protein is CASSSDTEAFF.